These 15 T cell receptor beta chains share one sample of origin, sequenced in a study of T cell responses to AZD1222 COVID-19 vaccine. The table came from immunoSEQ multiplex PCR; TCRdb's copy has only in-frame clones and leaves some out. Of 50,000 or so clones in the sample, 88% were seen once. Here the sequenced sample was peripheral blood, taken on day 0 of AZD1222 vaccination. The receptors were sampled from an adult in good health.

V and J are TRBV2 and TRBJ1-6, with D maybe TRBD1 (5 bases). V gave up 6 bases and J gave up 0 bases, with 9 bases separating them. CDR1 and CDR2 (germline): SNHLY, FYNNEI. This CDR3 has 15 amino acids. The chain's CDR3 is CASRAGSSYNSPLHF. The CDR3 DNA is TGTGCCAGCAGGGCAGGGAGCTCCTATAATTCACCCCTCCACTTT.

This clone has only a few counts. V and J are TRBV9 and TRBJ2-2, with TRBD2 matching 9 bases. The CDR3 contains 17 residues. CDR1 and CDR2 from the germline V gene are SGDLS and YYNGEE. J was trimmed by 2 bases and V by 2 bases; bases with no gene match: 7. The CDR3 nucleotides read TGTGCCAGCAGCGTCCGGCCGGGACTAGCTAACACCGGGGAGCTGTTTTTT. It encodes CASSVRPGLANTGELFF.

This chain connects TRBV3-1 (or the pseudogene TRBV3-2) to TRBJ2-7; 13 positions match TRBD2. CDR3 length: 15 residues. CDR1 LGHDT and CDR2 YNNKEL come from the germline V gene (reference sequence). V gave up 3 bases and J gave up 3 bases; unmatched junction bases: 2. CDR3 residues: CASSQGTSGVYEQYF. The CDR3 DNA follows: TGTGCCAGCAGCCAGGGGACTAGCGGGGTCTACGAGCAGTACTTC.

The rearrangement links TRBV19 to TRBJ1-5; D call uncertain. Germline assignment: CDR1 LNHDA and CDR2 SQIVND (reference sequence). CDR3 size: 14 residues. The V and J ends lost 3 bases and 4 bases respectively, with 10 bases between them. The CDR3: CASSISGRNQPQHF. In DNA, the CDR3 is TGTGCCAGTAGTATTTCCGGGAGGAATCAGCCCCAGCATTTT.

V gene TRBV5-5 combines with J gene TRBJ1-2; weak D call: TRBD1 (5 bases). Per the germline V gene, CDR1 is SGHKS and CDR2 is YYEKEE (reference sequence). V dropped 6 bases and J dropped 6 bases, with 12 bases sitting between them. The CDR3 has 12 amino acids. CDR3 nucleotide sequence: TGTGCCAGCAATCTGGGGGTGAATGGCTACACCTTC. As protein: CASNLGVNGYTF.

V gene TRBV3-1 (or the pseudogene TRBV3-2) combines with J gene TRBJ2-2, with 15 bases matching TRBD2. V dropped 4 bases and J dropped 7; count of bases not matched to a gene: 13. Germline V gives CDR1 LGHDT, CDR2 YNNKEL (reference sequence). The CDR3 length is 19 residues. CDR3 DNA sequence: TGTGCCAGCAGCCTTCAGGCCTTAGGACTAGCGGGAGGGATCGGGGAGCTGTTTTTT. Protein product: CASSLQALGLAGGIGELFF.

The chain uses TRBV5-8 and TRBJ2-7; D call uncertain. Trimming took 0 bases from V and 2 from J, leaving 6 bases between them. From germline, CDR1 is SGHTS and CDR2 YDEGEE. This CDR3 is built from 13 residues. The CDR3 DNA reads TGTGCCAGCAGCTTGGGTGGTACCTACGAGCAGTACTTC. It encodes CASSLGGTYEQYF.

V and J are TRBV10-3 and TRBJ1-5, with unresolved D. Germline loops: CDR1 ENHRY, CDR2 SYGVKD. The germline V and J ends were trimmed by 2 bases and 3 bases, with 8 bases remaining between them. CDR3 length: 14 amino acids. CDR3 sequence (DNA): TGTGCCATCAGTGAGGCTAAGGTCAATCAGCCCCAGCATTTT. As protein: CAISEAKVNQPQHF.

The V and J genes are TRBV6-5 and TRBJ2-7; D not certain. This CDR3 is 11 amino acids long. V gave up 7 bases and J gave up 5 bases, with 9 bases separating them. The germline V gene has CDR1 MNHEY and CDR2 SVGAGI. CDR3 sequence: CASIGTHEQYF. The CDR3 nucleotides are TGTGCCAGCATCGGTACCCACGAGCAGTACTTC.

The chain recombines TRBV5-4 with TRBJ1-1; 7 nucleotides align to TRBD1. V dropped 4 bases and J dropped 1; count of bases not matched to a gene: 7. Germline V gene lookup returns CDR1 SGHNT and CDR2 YYREEE (reference sequence). The CDR3 extends over 15 amino acids. CDR3 in DNA: TGTGCCAGCAGCCCCGAGGGGGCGAGGAACACTGAAGCTTTCTTT. Protein product: CASSPEGARNTEAFF.

The chain uses TRBV30 and TRBJ1-3, with D unresolved. Germline V gene sequence: CDR1 GTSNPN, CDR2 SVGIG (reference sequence). V was clipped by 5 bases and J by 2 bases, with 4 bases between them. CDR3 length: 11 amino acids. CDR3 protein: CAWGTGNTIYF. DNA of the CDR3: TGTGCCTGGGGCACTGGAAACACCATATATTTT. The full variable domain, its missing parts supplied by reference TRBV30 and TRBJ1-3, is SQTIHQWPATLVQPVGSPLSLECTVEGTSNPNLYWYRQAAGRGLQLLFYSVGIGQISSEVPQNLSASRPQDRQFILSSKKLLLSDSGFYLCAWGTGNTIYFGEGSWLTVV.

This chain uses TRBV7-9 with TRBJ2-7; TRBD2 agrees at 10 bases. CDR1 and CDR2 (germline): SEHNR, FQNEAQ (reference sequence). V gave up 0 bases and J gave up 7 bases; unmatched junction bases: 6. This CDR3 contains 15 residues. CDR3 sequence: CASSLAPAGGYEQYF. The CDR3 nucleotides are TGTGCCAGCAGCTTAGCCCCAGCGGGAGGGTATGAGCAGTACTTC.

The J gene is TRBJ2-3, the V gene TRBV6-4, with 9 nucleotides matching TRBD2. This CDR3 is 14 amino acids long. The germline V gene encodes CDR1 MRHNA and CDR2 SNTAGT. V was clipped by 2 bases and J by 3 bases; unmatched bases: 0. DNA of the CDR3: TGTGCCAGCAGTGACGGACTAGCGACAGATACGCAGTATTTT. Translating it yields CASSDGLATDTQYF.

Turning to this clone: Its ends do not fully match the called genes, so a read error is possible. CDR3 in amino acids: CASSLDTGELFF. The CDR3 nucleotides are TGTGCCAGCAGCCTGGACACAGGGGAGCTGTTTTTT. The chain carries TRBV11-1 and TRBJ2-2; maybe TRBD1 (5 bases). The CDR3 consists of 12 residues. The germline gives CDR1 SGHAT, CDR2 FQDESV (reference sequence). The whole variable domain, remainder taken from reference TRBV11-1 and TRBJ2-2, is EAEVAQSPRYKITEKSQAVAFWCDPISGHATLYWYRQILGQGPELLVQFQDESVVDDSQLPKDRFSAERLKGVDSTLKIQPAELGDSAMYLCASSLDTGELFFGEGSRLTVL.

The sample holds one count of this clone. The chain is built from TRBV29-1 and TRBJ1-1; perhaps TRBD1 as D (5 bases). Trimming cost V 4 bases and J 10 bases, with 10 bases left between them. CDR3 length: 10 amino acids. Germline CDR1 and CDR2: SQVTM and ANQGSEA. DNA for the CDR3: TGCAGCGTTGGACAGATACTAGCTTTCTTT. Amino acid sequence: CSVGQILAFF.